The next 11 T cell receptor beta chains were all read from a single sample in a study of technical replicates of blood from a handful of donors. TCRdb's copy holds only in-frame clones and misses some; the assay was immunoSEQ multiplex PCR. The sample lists 75,000 to 95,000 clones, 89% occurring once. Sample: T cells isolated from PBMCs. The receptors here all came from a human donor in good health.

This rearrangement joins TRBV28 to TRBJ1-1; D is unresolved. V was cut by 1 base and J by 0 bases, with 15 bases left in between. The CDR3 consists of 17 residues. Germline loops: CDR1 MDHEN, CDR2 SYDVKM. CDR3 nucleotide sequence: TGTGCCAGCAGTTTATCCCCTAGGTTCGTCATGAACACTGAAGCTTTCTTT. Amino acid sequence: CASSLSPRFVMNTEAFF. The full variable domain, completed using reference TRBV28 and TRBJ1-1, is DVKVTQSSRYLVKRTGEKVFLECVQDMDHENMFWYRQDPGLGLRLIYFSYDVKMKEKGDIPEGYSVSREKKERFSLILESASTNQTSMYLCASSLSPRFVMNTEAFFGQGTRLTVV.

J is TRBJ2-7 and V is TRBV6-5, with TRBD1 identical over 10 bases. Germline V lookup: CDR1 MNHEY, CDR2 SVGAGI. V dropped 5 bases and J dropped 2; count of bases not matched to a gene: 6. The CDR3 extends over 15 amino acids. CDR3 DNA sequence: TGTGCCAGCAGTGCTGGGACAGGGGCCCCCTACGAGCAGTACTTC. Its translation is CASSAGTGAPYEQYF.

The chain has TRBV29-1 and TRBJ1-1; D is possibly TRBD1 (5 bases). The germline CDR1 and CDR2 sequences are SQVTM and ANQGSEA. The CDR3 has 10 residues. CDR3 coding DNA: TGCGGGGGGGGGAACACTGAAGCTTTCTTT. As protein: CGGGNTEAFF.

The chain links TRBV7-9 to TRBJ2-1, with 7 bases identical to TRBD1. This CDR3 is built from 15 residues. V shed 4 bases, J shed 6 bases, and the junction held 9 bases outside the gene matches. Germline-derived CDR1 and CDR2 are SEHNR and FQNEAQ (reference sequence). Here the CDR3 reads CASSSQGVWFNEQFF. The CDR3, as DNA: TGTGCCAGCAGCTCCCAGGGGGTCTGGTTCAATGAGCAGTTCTTC.

The chain recombines TRBV5-8 with TRBJ2-5, with D uncertain. The CDR3 has 11 residues. With 0 bases removed from V and 6 bases from J, the gap between germline ends came to 3 bases. Germline V lookup: CDR1 SGHTS, CDR2 YDEGEE. The CDR3 sequence: CASSLGQTQYF. The CDR3 DNA sequence: TGTGCCAGCAGCTTGGGGCAGACCCAGTACTTC.

This chain links TRBV13 with TRBJ2-1; the D gene is possibly TRBD2 (5 bases). CDR3 length: 16 amino acids. Trimming cost V 4 bases and J 0 bases, with 13 bases left between them. Germline assignment: CDR1 PRHDT and CDR2 FYEKMQ (reference sequence). The CDR3 spells CASSSPRANSYNEQFF. DNA of the CDR3: TGTGCCAGCAGCTCCCCGAGGGCTAACTCCTACAATGAGCAGTTCTTC. Combining the CDR3 with reference TRBV13 and TRBJ2-1 gives the whole variable domain AAGVIQSPRHLIKEKRETATLKCYPIPRHDTVYWYQQGPGQDPQFLISFYEKMQSDKGSIPDRFSAQQFSDYHSELNMSSLELGDSALYFCASSSPRANSYNEQFFGPGTRLTVL.

The chain is built from TRBV10-3 and TRBJ1-2; D perhaps matches TRBD1 (6 bases). V lost 6 bases to trimming and J lost 3 bases, with 17 bases between them. Germline CDR1 is ENHRY and CDR2 is SYGVKD. The CDR3 has 15 amino acids. The CDR3 region is CAIRTGGGQDYGYTF. The CDR3 bases are TGTGCCATCAGGACGGGCGGGGGGCAAGACTATGGCTACACCTTC.

The V call is TRBV18, the J call TRBJ2-1; 14 nucleotides align to TRBD2. The V and J ends lost 6 bases and 9 bases, in that order; junction bases with no gene match: 4. This CDR3 is 14 amino acids long. CDR1 KGHSH and CDR2 LQKENI come from the germline V gene. For the CDR3, the DNA is TGTGCCAGCTCGGGACTAGCGGGAGAAGGTGAGCAGTTCTTC. Amino acid sequence: CASSGLAGEGEQFF.

The CDR3 sequence: CASSRGTAYTEAFF. The DNA of the CDR3 is TGTGCCAGCAGCCGCGGGACGGCCTACACTGAAGCTTTCTTT. This rearrangement joins TRBV7-2 to TRBJ1-1; possible D gene TRBD1, 5 bases. Germline V CDR1 and CDR2: SGHTA, FQGNSA. Deletions cut 5 bases from V and 3 bases from J, with 13 bases between. The CDR3 has 14 amino acids. The variable domain in full, completed from reference TRBV7-2 and TRBJ1-1, reads GAGVSQSPSNKVTEKGKDVELRCDPISGHTALYWYRQSLGQGLEFLIYFQGNSAPDKSGLPSDRFSAERTGGSVSTLTIQRTQQEDSAVYLCASSRGTAYTEAFFGQGTRLTVV.

The genes are TRBV28 and TRBJ2-7; D is possibly TRBD1 (6 bases). Germline CDR1 is MDHEN and CDR2 is SYDVKM. V was trimmed by 4 bases and J by 0 bases, leaving 13 bases between them. This CDR3 has 15 amino acids. CDR3 nucleotides: TGTGCCAGCAGTTCCCCCTGGGGGCCCTCCTACGAGCAGTACTTC. Translation gives CASSSPWGPSYEQYF.

The rearrangement uses TRBV16 and TRBJ1-1; TRBD1 might be the D (6 bases). V lost 3 bases, J lost 5 bases, and 16 bases lay in between. The CDR3 length is 15 residues. Germline CDR1 reads KGHSY; CDR2 reads FQNENV. The CDR3 DNA sequence: TGTGCCAGCAGCCACCCCGAGGACAGTAATACTGAAGCTTTCTTT. This sequence encodes CASSHPEDSNTEAFF.